This TCR beta chain originates from a study of T-cell reconstitution after alpha-beta-depleted transplantation in children. This CDR3 region has 15 residues. Germline V CDR1 and CDR2: MNHEY, SVGAGI. Trimming cost V 10 bases and J 1 base, with 19 bases left between them. Ten or more counts support this clonotype. The library targeted TCRbeta and was prepared with unique molecular identifiers. TCRdb itself ran the PCR reads through MiXCR, one entry per CDR3 protein. The sample contains 170,000 or so distinct CDR3 sequences, about 6.3% of which appear only once. Source: PBMCs from the stem cell graft donor, taken from the stem cell graft. This clonotype originated in a human donor who donated a stem cell graft to a child with Wiskott-Aldrich syndrome. The V and J genes are TRBV6-5 and TRBJ2-5; D is possibly TRBD2 (6 bases). CDR3 DNA: TGTGCCAACTTACTCGAGATGCGGGGCCAAGAGACCCAGTACTTC. Protein sequence: CANLLEMRGQETQYF.